The T cell receptor (beta chain) under discussion was sequenced for a study of memory CD4+ T cells and cytomegalovirus serostatus. Turning to the study itself: Healthy Belgian adult donors included under ten CMV-positive and more than 20 CMV-negative people. Broader study findings: Of approximately 160 reported CMV TCRbeta sequences, some 70 were found in memory CD4+ repertoires.

CDR1 is SGHAT, CDR2 FQNNGV, per germline. This CDR3 is built from 11 residues. Trimming shortened V by 5 bases and J by 10 bases, and 9 bases separated the two germline ends. Generated by immunoSEQ multiplex PCR, the TCRdb table keeps only in-frame clones and is missing some. Among tens of thousands of clones listed, roughly 76% were seen once. Concerning this clone itself: Its specificity is unknown.

Single viable CD3+CD4+CD8-CD45RO+ cells were sorted as the memory CD4+ T cells. CMV serostatus came from serum IgG against pp150, pp28, p38, p52. The chain employs TRBV11-2 and TRBJ2-1; no firm D call. The receptor's source is an adult in good health and CMV-seronegative. Specimen: memory CD4+ T cells from blood. The CDR3 sequence: CASSLLVEQFF. The CDR3 coding sequence is TGTGCCAGCAGCCTTTTAGTCGAGCAGTTCTTC.